This T cell receptor (beta chain) came from a study of T cell repertoires in cytomegalovirus infection. Study overall: Recently identified HLA-C-restricted CMV epitopes were used, and well-studied HLA-B-restricted CMV epitopes were used as well. From public TCR beta signatures came an indication of both CMV infection and matching HLA type.

Between the trimmed V and J ends, which lost 5 bases and 3 bases, there was a span of 5 bases. CDR1 SGHVS and CDR2 FNYEAQ come from the germline V gene. The CDR3 consists of 12 residues. TCRdb redid the calling of the reads with MiXCR, one entry per CDR3 protein. The table records some 700,000 distinct CDR3 sequences, around 31% of them present only once. Of note for this clonotype: What it binds is unknown. This may arise from a read error, as a much more abundant clone is one base away.

The TCR comes from a human donor in good health (CMV status not recorded). Some clones in this sample may be carry-over from other donors' samples. The chain employs TRBV7-6 and TRBJ1-3; D not certain. The sample consisted of cultured PBMCs, taken from culture after CMV antigen stimulation. This CDR3 is CASSAYGNTIYF. CDR3 in DNA: TGTGCCAGCAGCGCATATGGAAACACCATATATTTT.